The 14 T cell receptor beta chains below come from one sample, sequenced in a study of blood T cell repertoires in COVID-19. The protocol was immunoSEQ multiplex PCR, while the TCRdb copy is restricted to in-frame clones and leaves out a portion. The data show hundreds of thousands of clones, approximately 90% seen once. Material: peripheral blood. The receptor set was obtained from a woman younger than 45 with acute or convalescent COVID-19.

V is TRBV7-9 and J is TRBJ2-3; no clear D. From germline, CDR1 is SEHNR and CDR2 FQNEAQ (reference sequence). This CDR3 is 14 amino acids long. Trimming removed 2 bases from V and 2 bases from J, with 8 bases in between. The CDR3 DNA follows: TGTGCCAGCAGCTTAACCCAGAACACAGATACGCAGTATTTT. Translation gives CASSLTQNTDTQYF.

The V call is TRBV27, the J call TRBJ2-2; D is unresolved. With 5 bases removed from V and 2 bases from J, the gap between germline ends came to 15 bases. CDR3 length: 16 amino acids. Germline-derived CDR1 and CDR2 are MNHEY and SMNVEV (reference sequence). The CDR3, as DNA: TGTGCCAGCAGTACCCCCCTCAGGCGAAACACCGGGGAGCTGTTTTTT. The encoded protein is CASSTPLRRNTGELFF.

The chain couples TRBV30 to TRBJ2-1; D not certain. CDR3 size: 15 residues. Trimming removed 0 bases at V and 4 bases at J, with 13 bases between. Germline assignment: CDR1 GTSNPN and CDR2 SVGIG (reference sequence). DNA of the CDR3: TGTGCCTGGAGTGTAGGCAGGTCATCTTACAATGAGCAGTTCTTC. This translates into CAWSVGRSSYNEQFF.

The V and J genes are TRBV23-1 and TRBJ1-3; possible D gene TRBD1, 5 bases. TRBV23-1 falls under the ORF class, with uncertain function. V was pared by 4 bases and J by 0 bases, with 16 bases between. The CDR3 loop spans 17 amino acids. This CDR3 reads CASSPSDWGYSGNTIYF. The CDR3 coding sequence is TGCGCCAGCAGTCCCTCCGATTGGGGCTACTCTGGAAACACCATATATTTT.

The chain joins TRBV18 to TRBJ2-3, with TRBD1 matching 8 bases. Trimming took 2 bases from V and 3 from J; bases not matched to a gene: 4. CDR3 length: 15 residues. Germline assignment: CDR1 KGHSH and CDR2 LQKENI. CDR3 protein: CASSPKTGDTDTQYF. The CDR3 nucleotides read TGTGCCAGCTCACCAAAGACAGGGGATACAGATACGCAGTATTTT.

The rearrangement joins TRBV19 to TRBJ1-1; the D gene is possibly TRBD1 (5 bases). The V gene's germline CDR1 is LNHDA and CDR2 SQIVND (reference sequence). CDR3 size: 15 residues. Trimming stripped 7 bases from V and 0 bases from J, with 15 bases between. For the CDR3, the DNA is TGTGCCAGTACCAACAGACAGTTATTGAACACTGAAGCTTTCTTT. Residues: CASTNRQLLNTEAFF.

V and J are TRBV7-2 and TRBJ2-3, with 7 bases that match TRBD1. Germline V gene lookup returns CDR1 SGHTA and CDR2 FQGNSA. With 5 bases clipped from V and 3 bases from J, the junction kept 8 bases outside the gene matches. CDR3 length: 15 amino acids. The chain's CDR3 is CASSSDRVRTDTQYF. The CDR3 region has the DNA TGTGCCAGCAGCAGCGACAGGGTTAGGACAGATACGCAGTATTTT.

The chain has TRBV28 and TRBJ1-6, with 7 bases identical to TRBD1. CDR3 length: 15 residues. V was pared by 6 bases and J by 6 bases, with 8 bases of the junction left unmatched. Germline V gives CDR1 MDHEN, CDR2 SYDVKM. For the CDR3, the DNA is TGTGCCAGCAGCAAGACAGGGAGTGCTAATTCACCCCTCCACTTT. The encoded protein is CASSKTGSANSPLHF.

J is TRBJ2-2 and V is TRBV30, with TRBD2 as a possible D gene (5 bases). Germline values: CDR1 GTSNPN, CDR2 SVGIG (reference sequence). This CDR3 has 13 residues. Deletions cut 2 bases from V and 8 bases from J, with 12 bases between. In DNA form, the CDR3 reads TGTGCCTGGAGTATAACAACGGGGGGGGAGCTGTTTTTT. This encodes CAWSITTGGELFF.

This sequence joins TRBV7-9 and TRBJ2-2, with D uncertain. CDR3 length: 15 amino acids. CDR1 is SEHNR, CDR2 FQNEAQ, per germline (reference sequence). The V gene lost 0 bases and the J gene lost 1 base, with 6 bases spanning the gap. The DNA for the CDR3 is TGTGCCAGCAGCTTAGCAGCGCGGAACACCGGGGAGCTGTTTTTT. Amino acid sequence: CASSLAARNTGELFF.

V and J are TRBV3-1 (or the pseudogene TRBV3-2) and TRBJ2-6, with D possibly being TRBD1 (6 bases). Germline CDR1 LGHDT, CDR2 YNNKEL (reference sequence). This CDR3 spans 16 amino acids. V was pared by 5 bases and J by 0 bases, with 11 bases between. This chain's CDR3 is CASSWDTISGANVLTF. In nucleotides, the CDR3 is TGTGCCAGCAGCTGGGACACAATCTCTGGGGCCAACGTCCTGACTTTC.

The chain carries TRBV5-1 and TRBJ1-4; 8 bases line up with TRBD1. Germline V gives CDR1 SGHRS, CDR2 YFSETQ. This CDR3 is 16 amino acids long. The J segment lost 2 bases and the V segment lost 3 bases, leaving 6 bases of the junction unmatched. This CDR3 is CASSYGTGGTNEKLFF. CDR3 DNA: TGCGCCAGCAGCTACGGGACAGGAGGGACTAATGAAAAACTGTTTTTT.

J is TRBJ1-2 and V is TRBV18; TRBD1 matches 12 bases. Per the germline V gene, CDR1 is KGHSH and CDR2 is LQKENI. The CDR3 consists of 16 residues. With V trimmed by 3 bases and J by 7 bases, 9 bases remained unmatched. The CDR3 bases are TGTGCCAGCTCACCGCCCGGGACAGGGGGCCATAGTGGCTACACCTTC. Encoded protein: CASSPPGTGGHSGYTF.

This chain connects TRBV5-4 to TRBJ1-3; D unclear. Germline CDR1 and CDR2: SGHNT and YYREEE (reference sequence). The CDR3 runs 14 residues. Trimming left V 5 bases short and J 0 bases short, with 9 bases between. The chain's CDR3 is CASRSIDSGNTIYF. The CDR3 nucleotides read TGTGCCAGCAGGTCAATAGACTCTGGAAACACCATATATTTT.